The clone carrying this T cell receptor beta chain was observed a single time. Its target is not known. CDR3 length equals 15 residues. The germline CDR1 and CDR2 sequences are KGHSH and LQKENI. V was pared by 5 bases and J by 4 bases, with 7 bases of the junction left unmatched. The entry originates in a study of Ad26.COV2.S vaccination and SARS-CoV-2 variants. Generated by immunoSEQ multiplex PCR, the TCRdb table keeps only in-frame clones and is missing some. The sample carries 350,000 to 450,000 clones, 92% recorded once. Findings and limits, study-wide: After vaccination, reports described spike-specific CD8+ and CD4+ T cell responses as showing substantial breadth. Analytic work on TCR breadth and depth might have understated the full extent of total T cell responses.

This receptor was identified in a human donor who had recovered from COVID-19. The material was peripheral blood, obtained after recovery from COVID-19. The chain joins TRBV18 to TRBJ1-2, with 10 bases matching TRBD1. The CDR3 sequence: CASSTGTGAGYGYTF. The DNA for the CDR3 is TGTGCCAGCTCAACGGGGACAGGGGCGGGCTATGGCTACACCTTC.